This is a list of T cell receptor beta chains from one sample in a study of cytomegalovirus exposure and HLA in healthy donors. Assay used: immunoSEQ multiplex PCR; TCRdb lists only in-frame clones, some missing. Here the sample spans some 130,000 clones, around 74% being singletons. The specimen sequenced was PBMCs. The receptors derive from a man aged 30 to 39 in good health and CMV-seronegative. Each CDR3 is given with its conserved first and last residue. Fields, in order: V gene, D gene, clone size, CDR3 length, J gene, CDR3 DNA, CDR3 protein. The D gene is left open where the match is weak. Rows may omit the clone size; those that give it use once, few, many or a size class.

TRBV30	TRBD1	NA	14	TRBJ2-4	TGTGCCTGCCGATCGGACAGGGGACAGGACATTCAGTACTTC	CACRSDRGQDIQYF
TRBV30	NA	few	15	TRBJ2-3	TGTGCCTGGTCAATCTCAGCGGGACACACAGATACGCAGTATTTT	CAWSISAGHTDTQYF
TRBV7-9	NA	NA	12	TRBJ2-1	TGTGCCAGCAGCTTCAGGGACAATGAGCAGTTCTTC	CASSFRDNEQFF
TRBV7-9	TRBD2	NA	16	TRBJ2-3	TGTGCCAGCAGCTTCGGGCTAGCGGGGGGCACAGATACGCAGTATTTT	CASSFGLAGGTDTQYF
TRBV6-5	NA	NA	14	TRBJ2-7	TGTGCCAGCAGTTACTCGGCCGGGTCCTACGAGCAGTACTTC	CASSYSAGSYEQYF
TRBV7-9	NA	NA	17	TRBJ2-5	TGTGCCAGCAGCAAGTGGGGGGGCGGGAACCAGGAAGAGACCCAGTACTTC	CASSKWGGGNQEETQYF
TRBV28	NA	few	17	TRBJ1-2	TGTGCCAGCAGTTTCGTGGGGGCGAGGCGACAAAACTATGGCTACACCTTC	CASSFVGARRQNYGYTF
TRBV19	TRBD2	few	16	TRBJ2-3	TGTGCCAGTACCCCCGAGGGCGGGAGAGGGCCAGATACGCAGTATTTT	CASTPEGGRGPDTQYF
TRBV6-5	TRBD1	NA	14	TRBJ2-7	TGTGCCAGCAGTCACCGGGACAGGAACTACGAGCAGTACTTC	CASSHRDRNYEQYF
TRBV4-3	TRBD1	NA	18	TRBJ2-6	TGCGCCAGCAGCCAAGCCGGGACAGGGGTTGCTGGGGCCAACGTCCTGACTTTC	CASSQAGTGVAGANVLTF
TRBV29-1	NA	NA	12	TRBJ2-7	TGCAGCGTGATCAGCGGCCCCTACGAGCAGTACTTC	CSVISGPYEQYF
TRBV5-1	TRBD2	NA	15	TRBJ2-3	TGCGCCAGCAGCTTCGGGGGGAGCTACACAGATACGCAGTATTTT	CASSFGGSYTDTQYF
TRBV6-5	NA	NA	14	TRBJ2-5	TGTGCCAGCAGTCGCCTAGGGTCGGGGGAGACCCAGTACTTC	CASSRLGSGETQYF
TRBV5-8	NA	few	14	TRBJ1-2	TGTGCCAGCATCCAGGCAGGACAAAACTATGGCTACACCTTC	CASIQAGQNYGYTF
TRBV5-1	NA	NA	15	TRBJ2-1	TGCGCCAGCAGCTTGTCGGGACAAGGGTTCGGTGAGCAGTTCTTC	CASSLSGQGFGEQFF
TRBV27	NA	NA	17	TRBJ1-1	TGTGCCAGCAGTTTATGGGGCGGCGGGGAAATGGGGACTGAAGCTTTCTTT	CASSLWGGGEMGTEAFF
TRBV9	TRBD2	NA	18	TRBJ2-7	TGTGCCAGCAGCGTCCGATCCCTACTAGCGGGAGGATTCTACGAGCAGTACTTC	CASSVRSLLAGGFYEQYF
TRBV28	NA	few	12	TRBJ1-2	TGTGCCAGCAGCAGACAGAGACATGGCTACACCTTC	CASSRQRHGYTF
TRBV5-3	TRBD1	NA	19	TRBJ1-5	TGTGCCAGAAGCAACAATTTGGGACAGGGATCTTATAGCAATCAGCCCCAGCATTTT	CARSNNLGQGSYSNQPQHF
TRBV9	NA	NA	14	TRBJ2-7	TGTGCCAGCAGTCCTACCTATCTGATTGTCGAGCAGTACTTC	CASSPTYLIVEQYF
TRBV5-1	TRBD2	NA	21	TRBJ2-3	TGCGCCAGCAGCTTGGTAGGGGGACAGGCACTAGCGGGGGGCAACACAGATACGCAGTATTTT	CASSLVGGQALAGGNTDTQYF
TRBV28	NA	NA	15	TRBJ2-3	TGTGCCAGACCAACGGGACTCCCTGCCAAAGATACGCAGTATTTT	CARPTGLPAKDTQYF
TRBV4-2	NA	few	16	TRBJ2-1	TGTGCCAGCAGCCAAGATGAAGGGGGGGCATTGAATGAGCAGTTCTTC	CASSQDEGGALNEQFF
TRBV9	NA	NA	18	TRBJ2-1	TGTGCCAGCAGCCCTGGGGTCGGCTCAGGGATTATCTACAATGAGCAGTTCTTC	CASSPGVGSGIIYNEQFF
TRBV9	TRBD2	NA	15	TRBJ2-3	TGTGCCAGCAGCGGGACTAGCGGGGCCACAGATACGCAGTATTTT	CASSGTSGATDTQYF
TRBV28	NA	NA	12	TRBJ2-5	TGTGCCAGCACGGGACAAGCGGAGACCCAGTACTTC	CASTGQAETQYF
TRBV19	NA	NA	15	TRBJ1-4	TGTGCCAGTAGTAACCACGGTGCGGCTAATGAAAAACTGTTTTTT	CASSNHGAANEKLFF
TRBV19	NA	once	12	TRBJ1-5	TGTGCCAGTAGACAGGGTTTTGAGCCCCAGCATTTT	CASRQGFEPQHF
TRBV6-4	TRBD2	few	15	TRBJ2-3	TGTGCCAGCAGTGACTCGATCGGGGGGGCAGATACGCAGTATTTT	CASSDSIGGADTQYF
TRBV7-2	NA	NA	15	TRBJ2-3	TGTGCCAGCAGCCCCCGGAGGGCCGGCACAGATACGCAGTATTTT	CASSPRRAGTDTQYF
TRBV12-5	NA	NA	15	TRBJ1-2	TGTGCTAGTGGTTTGGACTACCCAGGGCATAATGGCTACACCTTC	CASGLDYPGHNGYTF
TRBV11-1	TRBD1	NA	15	TRBJ2-2	TGTGCCAGCAGAGAAGGGGGCGCCGACACCGGGGAGCTGTTTTTT	CASREGGADTGELFF
TRBV5-4	NA	NA	8	TRBJ2-7	TGTGTCACCTACGAGCAGTACTTC	CVTYEQYF
TRBV29-1	NA	NA	14	TRBJ2-6	TGCAGCGTTGGAGGCAGCTCTGGGGCCAACGTCCTGACTTTC	CSVGGSSGANVLTF
TRBV7-2	NA	NA	14	TRBJ2-7	TGTGCCAGCAGCTGGGGTGAGAGGACGGGGGAGCAGTACTTC	CASSWGERTGEQYF
TRBV2	TRBD1	once	13	TRBJ1-2	TGTGCCAGCATGCGACAGGGGTTATATGGCTACACCTTC	CASMRQGLYGYTF
TRBV7-2	TRBD1	NA	13	TRBJ1-2	TGTGCCAGCAGCTTCGGACAGGGAAGTGGCTACACCTTC	CASSFGQGSGYTF
TRBV19	NA	NA	16	TRBJ1-1	TGTGCCAGTAGTATCTCGCGGGGGCGCGGAAACACTGAAGCTTTCTTT	CASSISRGRGNTEAFF
TRBV6-5	NA	NA	15	TRBJ1-2	TGTGCCAGCAGTTACGGGGGGGGCAGGAACTATGGCTACACCTTC	CASSYGGGRNYGYTF
TRBV9	NA	few	16	TRBJ1-1	TGTGCCAGCAGCTCATTCATGGAGGATATGAACACTGAAGCTTTCTTT	CASSSFMEDMNTEAFF
TRBV7-2	NA	once	13	TRBJ2-7	TGTGCCAGCAGCTTAGATGGGGGCGGGGAGCAGTACTTC	CASSLDGGGEQYF
TRBV7-7	NA	NA	12	TRBJ2-1	TGTGCTATCGGGGGACCTTTTGGTGAGCAGTTCTTC	CAIGGPFGEQFF
TRBV6-1	TRBD1	NA	14	TRBJ1-5	TGTGCCAGCAGGGTGACAGGGAGCAATCAGCCCCAGCATTTT	CASRVTGSNQPQHF
TRBV7-2	NA	many	13	TRBJ1-5	TGTGCCAGCAGCTTAGGGACAGAAGGGCCCCAGCATTTT	CASSLGTEGPQHF
TRBV30	NA	NA	13	TRBJ1-5	TGTGCCTGGAGCCCAGGGGCGGATCAGCCCCAGCATTTT	CAWSPGADQPQHF
TRBV7-9	TRBD2	NA	16	TRBJ2-2	TGTGCCAGCAGCTTAGCAAGCGGGGGGCGCCCCGGGGAGCTGTTTTTT	CASSLASGGRPGELFF
TRBV7-9	NA	NA	15	TRBJ2-7	TGTGCCAGCAGCTTAGTCGTCAGGGACTTCTACGAGCAGTACTTC	CASSLVVRDFYEQYF
TRBV4-3	TRBD2	NA	17	TRBJ2-3	TGCGCCAGCAGCCAAGGGGGAGGGGAGCGGAGCACAGATACGCAGTATTTT	CASSQGGGERSTDTQYF
TRBV4-3	NA	NA	12	TRBJ1-4	TGCGCCAGCAGCCGAGGGTGGGAAAAACTGTTTTTT	CASSRGWEKLFF
TRBV27	NA	NA	15	TRBJ2-7	TGTGCCAGCAGCCCATCCCGGGACTCCCTGGGCGAGCAGTACTTC	CASSPSRDSLGEQYF
TRBV30	TRBD1	few	14	TRBJ2-7	TGTGCCTGGAGTCCCTGGGACAGTCGTTATGAGCAGTACTTC	CAWSPWDSRYEQYF
TRBV7-2	NA	NA	15	TRBJ2-7	TGTGCCAGCAGCCCACGACTAGGCGCCGGCTACGAGCAGTACTTC	CASSPRLGAGYEQYF